These T cell receptor beta chains were read from a single sample in a study of memory CD4+ T cells and cytomegalovirus serostatus. Sequencing used immunoSEQ multiplex PCR; TCRdb keeps in-frame clones, though not all of them. The sample yields about 44,000 clones, approximately 82% seen once. The sequenced sample consisted of memory CD4+ T cells from blood. The receptors come from an adult in good health and CMV-seronegative. CDR3s include the opening cysteine and the closing phenylalanine or tryptophan. The D gene is left open where the match is weak. Rows may omit the clone size; those that give it use once, few, many or a size class.

clone_size | d_call | j_call | v_call | cdr3_aa | cdr3_nt
NA | TRBD1 | TRBJ1-1 | TRBV7-8 | CASSSRDSMNTEAFF | TGTGCCAGCAGCTCCCGGGACAGCATGAACACTGAAGCTTTCTTT
NA | NA | TRBJ2-7 | TRBV15 | CATSRDRYDEQYF | TGTGCCACCAGCAGGGACCGGTACGACGAGCAGTACTTC
NA | NA | TRBJ2-7 | TRBV6-7 | CASSYSPKEGEERCRAGQYF | TGTGCCAGCAGTTACTCCCCCAAGGAGGGTGAGGAACGTTGTCGAGCGGGGCAGTACTTC
NA | NA | TRBJ1-2 | TRBV6-6 | CASSNRERYGYTF | TGTGCCAGCTCAAACAGGGAAAGATATGGCTACACCTTC
NA | TRBD1 | TRBJ1-2 | TRBV5-1 | CASSPGTGGEGYTF | TGCGCCAGCAGCCCAGGGACAGGGGGCGAGGGCTACACCTTC
NA | NA | TRBJ1-2 | TRBV2 | CASSEEGGAGYTF | TGTGCCAGCAGTGAGGAGGGAGGGGCCGGCTACACCTTC
once | NA | TRBJ1-4 | TRBV5-6 | CASSKRGSEKLFF | TGTGCCAGCAGTAAGCGGGGGTCCGAAAAACTGTTTTTT
NA | TRBD1 | TRBJ1-5 | TRBV27 | CASSSKSISGTGRWPQHF | TGTGCCAGCAGTTCAAAATCAATATCCGGGACAGGGAGGTGGCCCCAGCATTTT
NA | NA | TRBJ2-5 | TRBV18 | CASSPGGLARETQYF | TGTGCCAGCTCCCCCGGCGGATTGGCTCGAGAGACCCAGTACTTC
NA | NA | TRBJ1-1 | TRBV7-6 | CASSPGGPRNTEAFF | TGTGCCAGCAGCCCGGGGGGCCCGAGGAACACTGAAGCTTTCTTT
once | TRBD1 | TRBJ2-7 | TRBV10-3 | CAISVGQGYEQYF | TGTGCCATCAGTGTGGGACAGGGCTACGAGCAGTACTTC
NA | NA | TRBJ1-2 | TRBV6-5 | CASSYSNLGGYTF | TGTGCCAGCAGTTACTCTAACTTGGGGGGCTACACCTTC
few | NA | TRBJ2-3 | TRBV6-1 | CASSASRERLADTQYF | TGTGCCAGCAGTGCCTCGAGGGAGAGGTTGGCAGATACGCAGTATTTT
few | TRBD2 | TRBJ2-1 | TRBV5-1 | CASSLGSGGLSYNEQFF | TGCGCCAGCAGCTTGGGCAGCGGGGGACTATCCTACAATGAGCAGTTCTTC
NA | TRBD1 | TRBJ1-1 | TRBV19 | CASSNHRGYNAEAFF | TGTGCCAGTAGTAATCACAGGGGCTATAACGCTGAAGCTTTCTTT
NA | NA | TRBJ2-7 | TRBV28 | CASSPFGGLKYYEQYF | TGTGCCAGCAGTCCCTTTGGCGGCCTAAAGTACTACGAGCAGTACTTC
NA | TRBD1 | TRBJ2-7 | TRBV9 | CASSFRTGFYEQYF | TGTGCCAGCAGCTTCCGGACAGGGTTCTACGAGCAGTACTTC
NA | NA | TRBJ2-1 | TRBV10-3 | CAISGPTGPEQFF | TGTGCCATCAGTGGGCCAACGGGTCCTGAGCAGTTCTTC
NA | NA | TRBJ1-5 | TRBV7-2 | CASSLDFLQPQHF | TGTGCCAGCAGCTTAGACTTTCTTCAGCCCCAGCATTTT
NA | NA | TRBJ1-2 | TRBV30 | CAWSVQLGVVYGYTF | TGTGCCTGGAGTGTACAATTGGGGGTTGTGTATGGCTACACCTTC
few | NA | TRBJ1-6 | TRBV14 | CASSPGTFFALHF | TGTGCCAGCAGCCCCGGGACCTTCTTCGCCCTCCACTTT
NA | NA | TRBJ1-3 | TRBV30 | CAWSVRGDGNTIYF | TGTGCCTGGAGTGTACGGGGGGACGGAAACACCATATATTTT
NA | NA | TRBJ1-4 | TRBV2 | CASSLGRPPEKLFF | TGTGCCAGCAGCTTGGGGCGACCCCCCGAAAAACTGTTTTTT
NA | TRBD2 | TRBJ2-1 | TRBV29-1 | CSVATSDEQFF | TGCAGCGTCGCGACTAGCGATGAGCAGTTCTTC
NA | NA | TRBJ2-5 | TRBV20-1 | CSAREETQYF | TGCAGTGCTAGGGAGGAGACCCAGTACTTC
NA | TRBD1 | TRBJ1-3 | TRBV18 | CASSGQGLSSGNTIYF | TGTGCCAGCTCAGGACAGGGTCTCAGCTCTGGAAACACCATATATTTT
NA | NA | TRBJ1-4 | TRBV6-5 | CASSYAEGGKLFF | TGTGCCAGCAGTTACGCTGAGGGAGGAAAACTGTTTTTT
NA | TRBD2 | TRBJ2-2 | TRBV2 | CASSEGRGGPGELFF | TGTGCCAGCAGTGAAGGTCGGGGGGGACCCGGGGAGCTGTTTTTT